Here is one T cell receptor (beta chain) with its context. Its antigen is unidentified. The sample originates from a study of metastatic and nonmetastatic thyroid tumors. Per germline, CDR1 DFQATT and CDR2 SNEGSKA (reference sequence). The CDR3 has 17 residues. Trimming removed 0 bases at V and 6 bases at J, with 24 bases between. Points from the study as a whole: Across blood and tumor, TCR beta diversity in malignant thyroid tumors was reportedly significantly higher than in benign nodules.

Per the original methods: CDR3 differences across clinicopathological groups were used to build a distant-metastasis classifier for papillary thyroid cancer. With MiXCR, TCRdb reprocessed the PCR reads. These V and J calls rely on TCRdb rather than the paper's analysis. The sample holds more than 20,000 clones, 10% to 15% seen once. The entire patient cohort was treatment-naive prior to thyroid surgery. This TCR derives from a female donor with papillary thyroid cancer or a benign thyroid nodule (not recorded which). Some clones in this sample may be carry-over from other donors' samples. The source material was blood. The chain employs TRBV20-1 and TRBJ2-7, with D hard to call. The CDR3 loop is CSARDSVLDLPSSEQYF. CDR3 in DNA: TGCAGTGCTAGAGATTCAGTACTGGATCTTCCTAGTAGCGAGCAGTACTTC.